These 14 T cell receptor beta chains originate from one sample sequenced in a study of T cell responses to AZD1222 COVID-19 vaccine. The method was immunoSEQ multiplex PCR; TCRdb's version includes in-frame clones alone and lacks a portion of them. The sample contains about 100,000 clones, around 83% of which appear only once. The sample here was peripheral blood, taken on day 0 of AZD1222 vaccination. Source of these receptors: an adult in good health.

The chain uses TRBV11-2 and TRBJ2-1; D gene ambiguous. Germline assignment: CDR1 SGHAT and CDR2 FQNNGV. Trimming removed 2 bases from V and 6 bases from J, with 2 bases in between. This CDR3 has 11 residues. CDR3 DNA sequence: TGTGCCAGCAGCTTAATCAATGAGCAGTTCTTC. Translating it yields CASSLINEQFF.

This rearrangement joins TRBV2 to TRBJ1-4; a weak D match, TRBD1 (5 bases). V lost 6 bases, J lost 8 bases, and 13 bases lay in between. This CDR3 contains 13 residues. Germline CDR1 SNHLY, CDR2 FYNNEI. This chain's CDR3 is CASSPGPREKLFF. Written as DNA, the CDR3 is TGTGCCAGCAGCCCGGGACCTCGCGAAAAACTGTTTTTT. The whole variable domain, filled in from reference TRBV2 and TRBJ1-4, reads EPEVTQTPSHQVTQMGQEVILRCVPISNHLYFYWYRQILGQKVEFLVSFYNNEISEKSEIFDDQFSVERPDGSNFTLKIRSTKLEDSAMYFCASSPGPREKLFFGSGTQLSVL.

This chain joins TRBV12-3 or TRBV12-4 and TRBJ2-2; possibly TRBD2 for D (6 bases). V was trimmed by 7 bases and J by 5 bases, leaving 11 bases between them. The CDR3 contains 13 residues. The CDR3 loop reads CASTATSTGELFF. The CDR3 region has the DNA TGTGCCAGCACCGCGACTAGTACCGGGGAGCTGTTTTTT.

The CDR3 protein is CASSLEDGPYEQYF. The DNA of the CDR3 is TGTGCCAGCAGCTTAGAAGACGGTCCCTACGAGCAGTACTTC. The chain couples TRBV7-8 to TRBJ2-7; no reliable D call. Germline lookup yields CDR1 SGHVS and CDR2 FQNEAQ. This CDR3 has 14 residues. V was cut by 1 base and J by 2 bases, with 9 bases left in between.

The V and J genes are TRBV30 and TRBJ1-1; D is unresolved. The ends were cut back, 2 bases at V and 3 bases at J, with 7 bases in the middle. The CDR3 loop spans 12 amino acids. Germline assignment: CDR1 GTSNPN and CDR2 SVGIG (reference sequence). In DNA, the CDR3 is TGTGCCTGGAGTACGACTTACACTGAAGCTTTCTTT. It translates to CAWSTTYTEAFF.

This chain joins TRBV6-2 or TRBV6-3 and TRBJ2-2; 8 bases are shared with TRBD1. The trim removed 2 bases at V and 1 base at J, leaving 3 bases unmatched. This CDR3 has 16 amino acids. CDR1 MNHEY and CDR2 SVGEGT come from the germline V gene. The CDR3 spells CASSYPTGVNTGELFF. DNA for the CDR3: TGTGCCAGCAGTTACCCGACAGGGGTGAACACCGGGGAGCTGTTTTTT.

The rearrangement joins TRBV15 to TRBJ2-1; 12 nucleotides match TRBD2. The V gene's germline CDR1 is LNHNV and CDR2 YYDKDF (reference sequence). The CDR3 loop spans 14 amino acids. Unmatched junction bases numbered 3, after V lost 6 bases and J lost 6 bases. The CDR3, as DNA: TGTGCCACCAGGACTAGCGGGAGAGGCAATGAGCAGTTCTTC. Its protein product is CATRTSGRGNEQFF.

The CDR3 loop reads CASSYDPNAGVLVSPLHF. DNA of the CDR3: TGTGCCAGCAGTTACGACCCAAATGCGGGGGTATTAGTTTCACCCCTCCACTTT. The chain combines TRBV6-2 or TRBV6-3 with TRBJ1-6, with D possibly being TRBD1 (5 bases). CDR3 length: 18 residues. The V gene lost 2 bases and the J gene lost 9 bases, with 23 bases spanning the gap. Looked up from germline, CDR1 is MNHEY and CDR2 is SVGEGT.

The chain recombines TRBV6-5 with TRBJ2-1, with TRBD2 identical over 8 bases. This CDR3 contains 15 residues. Germline V CDR1 and CDR2: MNHEY, SVGAGI. The V segment lost 5 bases and the J segment 0 bases; nucleotides outside the gene matches: 3. CDR3 DNA sequence: TGTGCCAGCAGTCGGGAGGGCCACTCCTACAATGAGCAGTTCTTC. It specifies CASSREGHSYNEQFF.

V usage is TRBV3-1 (or the pseudogene TRBV3-2) and J usage is TRBJ2-1; TRBD2 matches 14 bases. The V segment lost 4 bases and the J segment 8 bases; nucleotides outside the gene matches: 7. The CDR3 is 16 amino acids. The germline V gene encodes CDR1 LGHDT and CDR2 YNNKEL (reference sequence). The CDR3 sequence is CASSPGTSGRLDEQFF. The CDR3 region has the DNA TGTGCCAGCAGCCCCGGGACTAGCGGGAGACTCGATGAGCAGTTCTTC.

The chain employs TRBV19 and TRBJ1-1; no clear D gene. CDR3 size: 13 residues. Germline CDR1 LNHDA, CDR2 SQIVND (reference sequence). Trimming stripped 10 bases from V and 3 bases from J, with 15 bases between. CDR3 in DNA: TGTGCCACCCGAGGGTCCTACTACACTGAAGCTTTCTTT. Translated: CATRGSYYTEAFF.

The genes are TRBV28 and TRBJ2-7; 11 bases agree with TRBD2. Germline V lookup: CDR1 MDHEN, CDR2 SYDVKM. Trimming removed 8 bases from V and 2 bases from J; junction bases left unmatched: 17. The CDR3 is 18 amino acids. The CDR3 nucleotides are TGTGCCAGCCCACCGGGACTAGCGGCCCTCTTACCGACCTACGAGCAGTACTTC. This sequence encodes CASPPGLAALLPTYEQYF. The entire variable domain, with the rest obtained from reference TRBV28 and TRBJ2-7, is as follows: DVKVTQSSRYLVKRTGEKVFLECVQDMDHENMFWYRQDPGLGLRLIYFSYDVKMKEKGDIPEGYSVSREKKERFSLILESASTNQTSMYLCASPPGLAALLPTYEQYFGPGTRLTVT.

This chain uses TRBV20-1 with TRBJ1-2; 10 bases are shared with TRBD1. Germline V gives CDR1 DFQATT, CDR2 SNEGSKA (reference sequence). The ends lost 3 bases at V and 8 bases at J; junction bases unmatched: 3. The CDR3 extends over 12 amino acids. The CDR3 DNA reads TGCAGTGCTAGTGAGACAGGGGGCGGCTACACCTTC. It encodes CSASETGGGYTF.

This CDR3 reads CSAHTSGSNEQYF. The CDR3 bases are TGCAGCGCACACACTAGCGGGAGTAATGAGCAGTACTTC. The chain couples TRBV29-1 to TRBJ2-7, with TRBD2 matching over 11 bases. The CDR3 runs 13 residues. Germline CDR1 SQVTM, CDR2 ANQGSEA. The V segment lost 7 bases and the J segment 7 bases; nucleotides outside the gene matches: 9.